This T cell receptor (beta chain) was sequenced in a study of blood T cells in healthy people across ages. Study results and caveats: The fall in TCR beta diversity per million T cells was roughly linear with age.

Sample donors were healthy Caucasian individuals that came from Russia, aged roughly 6 to 100. PBMCs, at least 6 million per sample, were isolated. At least 5.5 micrograms of total RNA were extracted per sample. A second about 6 to 12 cycle PCR used barcoded and J-beta primers. One entry per CDR3 protein results from TCRdb running MiXCR on the 5' RACE reads. The sample has approximately 770,000 distinct CDR3 sequences, roughly 64% seen once; the top ten hold over 20%. Germline CDR1 and CDR2: DFQATT and SNEGSKA (reference sequence). Trimming removed 3 bases at V and 9 bases at J, with 15 bases between. This CDR3 contains 14 residues. On this clonotype itself: Its antigen is currently unknown.

This chain links TRBV20-1 with TRBJ1-6; tentative D call: TRBD1 (6 bases). The TCR originated in a young man in good health. The sequencing sample was made of blood. CDR3 in amino acids: CSASLLQGRSPLHF. CDR3 bases: TGCAGTGCTAGCCTCCTACAGGGTCGTTCACCCCTCCACTTT.